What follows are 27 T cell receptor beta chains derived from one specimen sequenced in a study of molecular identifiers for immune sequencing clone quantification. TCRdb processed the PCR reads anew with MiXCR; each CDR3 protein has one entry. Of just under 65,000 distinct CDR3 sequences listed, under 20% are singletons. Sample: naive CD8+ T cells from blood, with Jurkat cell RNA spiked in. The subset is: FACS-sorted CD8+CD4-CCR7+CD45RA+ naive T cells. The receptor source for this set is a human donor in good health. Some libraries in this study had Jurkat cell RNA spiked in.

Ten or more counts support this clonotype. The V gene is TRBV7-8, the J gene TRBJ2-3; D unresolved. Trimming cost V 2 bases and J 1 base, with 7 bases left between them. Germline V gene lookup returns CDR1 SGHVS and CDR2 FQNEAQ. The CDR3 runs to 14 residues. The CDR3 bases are TGTGCCAGCAGCTTACTAGGGCGCACAGATACGCAGTATTTT. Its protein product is CASSLLGRTDTQYF.

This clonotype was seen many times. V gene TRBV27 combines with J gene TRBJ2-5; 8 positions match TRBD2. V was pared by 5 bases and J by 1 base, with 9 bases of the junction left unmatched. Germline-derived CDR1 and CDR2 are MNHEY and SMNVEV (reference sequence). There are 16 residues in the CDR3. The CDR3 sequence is CASSPSAGDRQETQYF. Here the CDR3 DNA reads TGTGCCAGCAGTCCCTCAGCGGGAGACCGCCAAGAGACCCAGTACTTC.

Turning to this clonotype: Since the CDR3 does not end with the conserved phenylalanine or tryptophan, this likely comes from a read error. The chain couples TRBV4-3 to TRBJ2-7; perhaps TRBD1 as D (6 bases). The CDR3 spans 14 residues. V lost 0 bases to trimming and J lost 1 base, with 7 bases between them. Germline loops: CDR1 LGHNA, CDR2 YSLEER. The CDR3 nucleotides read TGCGCCAGCAGCCAAGATACAGGGTCCTACGAGCAGTACCTC. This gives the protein CASSQDTGSYEQYL.

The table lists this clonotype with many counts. Here the CDR3 reads CASSFKGHNTEAFF. For the CDR3, the DNA is TGTGCCAGCAGTTTTAAGGGGCATAACACTGAAGCTTTCTTT. The rearrangement uses TRBV6-5 and TRBJ1-1; D possibly corresponds to TRBD1 (5 bases). V was clipped by 4 bases and J by 2 bases, with 11 bases between them. The CDR3 length is 14 residues. Germline CDR1 is MNHEY and CDR2 is SVGAGI.

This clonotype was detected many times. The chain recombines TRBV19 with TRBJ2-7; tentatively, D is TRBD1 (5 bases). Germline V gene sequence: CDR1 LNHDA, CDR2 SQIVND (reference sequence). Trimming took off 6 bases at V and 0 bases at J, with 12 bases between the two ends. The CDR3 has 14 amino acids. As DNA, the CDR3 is TGTGCCAGTAGCCTAACCGACAGCTCCTACGAGCAGTACTTC. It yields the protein CASSLTDSSYEQYF.

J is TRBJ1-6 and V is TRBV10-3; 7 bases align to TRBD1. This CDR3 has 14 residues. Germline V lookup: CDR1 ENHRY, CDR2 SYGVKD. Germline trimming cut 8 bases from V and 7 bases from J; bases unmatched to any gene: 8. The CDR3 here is CAIGLGQINSPLHF. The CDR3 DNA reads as TGTGCCATCGGGTTGGGACAGATAAATTCACCCCTCCACTTT.

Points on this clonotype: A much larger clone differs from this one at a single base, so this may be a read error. CDR3: CATSRPGQGVETRYF. The CDR3 bases are TGTGCCACCAGCAGACCGGGACAGGGGGTCGAGACCCGGTACTTC. The chain employs TRBV15 and TRBJ2-5; 11 positions agree with TRBD1. Germline CDR1 is LNHNV and CDR2 is YYDKDF (reference sequence). CDR3 size: 15 residues.

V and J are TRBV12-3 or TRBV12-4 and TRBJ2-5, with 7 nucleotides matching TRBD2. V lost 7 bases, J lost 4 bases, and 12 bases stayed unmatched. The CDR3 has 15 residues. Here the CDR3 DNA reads TGTGCCAGCAACTCCCTGGGTCCTAGCGGAGAGACCCAGTACTTC. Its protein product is CASNSLGPSGETQYF.

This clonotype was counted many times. The DNA for the CDR3 is TGTGCCAGCAGCTTGGGGACTGCATATGAGCAGTTCTTC. Its translation: CASSLGTAYEQFF. The chain uses TRBV11-2 and TRBJ2-1; TRBD2 might be the D (6 bases). The CDR3 runs 13 residues. CDR1 and CDR2 (germline): SGHAT, FQNNGV. With 3 bases removed from V and 8 bases from J, the gap between germline ends came to 11 bases.

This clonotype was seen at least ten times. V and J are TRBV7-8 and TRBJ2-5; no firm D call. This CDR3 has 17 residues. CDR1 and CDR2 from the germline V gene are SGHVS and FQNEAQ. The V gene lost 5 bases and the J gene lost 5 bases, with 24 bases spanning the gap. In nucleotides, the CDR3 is TGTGCCAGCAGCCTAGGCAACCGGGCCCGACATCGGGAGACCCAGTACTTC. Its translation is CASSLGNRARHRETQYF. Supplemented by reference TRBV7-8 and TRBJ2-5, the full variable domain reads GAGVSQSPRYKVAKRGQDVALRCDPISGHVSLFWYQQALGQGPEFLTYFQNEAQLDKSGLPSDRFFAERPEGSVSTLKIQRTQQEDSAVYLCASSLGNRARHRETQYFGPGTRLLVL.

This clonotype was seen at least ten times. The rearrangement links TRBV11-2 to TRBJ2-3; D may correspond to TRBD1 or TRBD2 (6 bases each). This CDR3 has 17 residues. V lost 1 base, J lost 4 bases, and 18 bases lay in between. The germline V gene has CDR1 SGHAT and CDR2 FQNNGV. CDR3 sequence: CASSLVGGLPLADTQYF. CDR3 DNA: TGTGCCAGCAGCTTAGTAGGGGGACTCCCGCTGGCAGATACGCAGTATTTT.

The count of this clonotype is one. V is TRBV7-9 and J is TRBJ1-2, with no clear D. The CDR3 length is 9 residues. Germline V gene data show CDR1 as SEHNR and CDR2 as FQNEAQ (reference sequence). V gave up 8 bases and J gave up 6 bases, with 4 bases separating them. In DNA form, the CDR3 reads TGTGCCAGCGGGGATGGCTACACCTTC. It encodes CASGDGYTF.

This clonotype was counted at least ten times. The DNA for the CDR3 is TGTGCCAGCAGCTTAGGGCCGACCGACCCGAACACCGGGGAGCTGTTTTTT. Its protein is CASSLGPTDPNTGELFF. The V and J genes are TRBV7-8 and TRBJ2-2; D unclear. CDR1 and CDR2 from the germline V gene are SGHVS and FQNEAQ. V gave up 1 base and J gave up 0 bases, with 12 bases separating them. CDR3 length equals 17 residues.

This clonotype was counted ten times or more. This chain's CDR3 is CASSIDPDFGYNEQFF. The CDR3 DNA reads TGTGCCAGTAGTATAGATCCGGACTTCGGCTACAATGAGCAGTTCTTC. The chain uses TRBV19 and TRBJ2-1, with D perhaps TRBD2 (5 bases). The CDR3 length is 16 residues. V was clipped by 0 bases and J by 3 bases, with 12 bases between them. Germline V lookup: CDR1 LNHDA, CDR2 SQIVND (reference sequence).

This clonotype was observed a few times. CDR3 loop: CATSTPGLAGGSSYEQYF. The CDR3 DNA reads as TGTGCCACCTCTACACCGGGACTAGCGGGGGGAAGCTCCTACGAGCAGTACTTC. V and J are TRBV7-2 and TRBJ2-7; TRBD2 matches 15 bases. The length of the CDR3 is 18 residues. Per germline, CDR1 SGHTA and CDR2 FQGNSA. The V and J ends lost 10 bases and 0 bases, in that order; junction bases with no gene match: 13.

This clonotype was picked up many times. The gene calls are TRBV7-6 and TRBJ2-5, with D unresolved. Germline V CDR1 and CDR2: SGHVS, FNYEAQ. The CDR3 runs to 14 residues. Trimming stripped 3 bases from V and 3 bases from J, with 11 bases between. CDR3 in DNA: TGTGCCAGCAGCTTTTTGGAGATTGAAGAGACCCAGTACTTC. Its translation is CASSFLEIEETQYF.

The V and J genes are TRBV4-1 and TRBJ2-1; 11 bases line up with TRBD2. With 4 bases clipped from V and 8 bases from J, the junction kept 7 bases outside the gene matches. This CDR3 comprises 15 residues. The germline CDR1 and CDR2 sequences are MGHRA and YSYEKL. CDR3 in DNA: TGCGCCAGCAGCCTGGGACTAGCGGCCCTCGATGAGCAGTTCTTC. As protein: CASSLGLAALDEQFF.

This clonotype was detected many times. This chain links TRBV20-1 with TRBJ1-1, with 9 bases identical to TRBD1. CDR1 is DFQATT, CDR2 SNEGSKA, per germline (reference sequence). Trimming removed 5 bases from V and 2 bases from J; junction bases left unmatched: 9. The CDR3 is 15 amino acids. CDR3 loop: CSAFPYRGPNTEAFF. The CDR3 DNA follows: TGCAGTGCTTTTCCATACAGGGGGCCAAACACTGAAGCTTTCTTT.

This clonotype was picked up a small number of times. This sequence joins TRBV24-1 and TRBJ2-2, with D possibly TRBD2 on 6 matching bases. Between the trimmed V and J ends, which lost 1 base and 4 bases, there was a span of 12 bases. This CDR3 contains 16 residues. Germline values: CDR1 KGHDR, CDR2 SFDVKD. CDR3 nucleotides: TGTGCCACCAGTGATTTAGGAGGGTCGGTCACCGGGGAGCTGTTTTTT. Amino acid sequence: CATSDLGGSVTGELFF.

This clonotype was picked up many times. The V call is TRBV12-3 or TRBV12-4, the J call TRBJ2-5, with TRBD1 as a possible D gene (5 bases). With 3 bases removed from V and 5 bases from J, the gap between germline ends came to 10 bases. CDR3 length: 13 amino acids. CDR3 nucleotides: TGTGCCAGCAGTTTTGGGGCGTGGGAGACCCAGTACTTC. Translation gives CASSFGAWETQYF.

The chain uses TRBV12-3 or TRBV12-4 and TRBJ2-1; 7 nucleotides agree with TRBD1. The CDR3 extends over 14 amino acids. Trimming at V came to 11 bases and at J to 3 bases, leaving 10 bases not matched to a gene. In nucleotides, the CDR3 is TGTGCCTCCGGTGCCAGGACAGGCTACAATGAGCAGTTCTTC. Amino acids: CASGARTGYNEQFF.

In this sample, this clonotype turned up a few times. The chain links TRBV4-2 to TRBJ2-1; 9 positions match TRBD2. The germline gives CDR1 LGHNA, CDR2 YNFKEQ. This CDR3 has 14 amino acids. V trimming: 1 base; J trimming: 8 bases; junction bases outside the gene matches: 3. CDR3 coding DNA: TGTGCCAGCAGCCAAGGAACTAGCGGGCATGAGCAGTTCTTC. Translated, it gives CASSQGTSGHEQFF.

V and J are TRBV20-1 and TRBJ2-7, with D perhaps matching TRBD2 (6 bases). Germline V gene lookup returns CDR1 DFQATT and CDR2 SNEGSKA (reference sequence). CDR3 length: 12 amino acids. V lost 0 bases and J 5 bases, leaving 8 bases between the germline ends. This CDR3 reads CSARDGGNEQYF. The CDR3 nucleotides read TGCAGTGCTAGAGACGGAGGGAACGAGCAGTACTTC.

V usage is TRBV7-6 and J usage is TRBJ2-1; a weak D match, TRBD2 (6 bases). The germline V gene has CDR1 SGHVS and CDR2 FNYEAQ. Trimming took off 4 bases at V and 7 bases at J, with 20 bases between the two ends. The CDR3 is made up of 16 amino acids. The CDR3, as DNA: TGTGCCAGCAGCTCCTACCTGGAGGGAGATTTTAATGAGCAGTTCTTC. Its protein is CASSSYLEGDFNEQFF. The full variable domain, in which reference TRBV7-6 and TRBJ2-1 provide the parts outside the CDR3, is GAGVSQSPRYKVTKRGQDVALRCDPISGHVSLYWYRQALGQGPEFLTYFNYEAQQDKSGLPNDRFSAERPEGSISTLTIQRTEQRDSAMYRCASSSYLEGDFNEQFFGPGTRLTVL.

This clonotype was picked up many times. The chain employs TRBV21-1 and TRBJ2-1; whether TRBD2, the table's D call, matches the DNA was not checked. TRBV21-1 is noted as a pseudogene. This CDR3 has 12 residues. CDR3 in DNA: TGTGCCAGCAGCAAAACTAGCGGGGAGCAGTTCTTC. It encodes CASSKTSGEQFF.

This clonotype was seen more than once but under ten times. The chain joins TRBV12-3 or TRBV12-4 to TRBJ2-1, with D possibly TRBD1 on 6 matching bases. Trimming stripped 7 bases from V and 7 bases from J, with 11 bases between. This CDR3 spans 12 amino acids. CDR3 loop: CASTRGQNEQFF. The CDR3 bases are TGTGCCAGCACCCGGGGACAAAATGAGCAGTTCTTC.

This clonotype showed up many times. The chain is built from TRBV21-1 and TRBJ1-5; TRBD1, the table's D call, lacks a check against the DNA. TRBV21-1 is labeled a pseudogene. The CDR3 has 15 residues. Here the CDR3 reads CASSPGQGYRGPQHF. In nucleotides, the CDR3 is TGTGCCAGCAGTCCGGGACAGGGCTACAGAGGACCCCAGCATTTT.